This T cell receptor (beta chain) originates from a study of Ad26.COV2.S vaccination and SARS-CoV-2 variants. At the level of the study: Donor participated within the Ad26.COV2.S arm of the COV1001 trial.

Stated treatment: over 15 received Ad26.COV2.S at low or high dose, single or two shots; 5 received placebo; per-sample allocation not given. Sampling was performed 63 days after the first vaccine or placebo injection. Vaccination employed an Ad26 vector expressing the Wuhan-strain SARS-CoV-2 spike. The CDR3 covers 13 residues. J gave up 7 bases and V 2 bases, and 4 bases lay outside the gene matches. From germline, CDR1 is SGHDT and CDR2 YYEEEE. With respect to this clone: Its antigen is not known.

Study outcomes and limitations: Substantial post-vaccination breadth of spike-specific CD8+ and CD4+ T cell responses was reported.

Measured with immunoSEQ multiplex PCR; TCRdb has only the in-frame clones, and not every one. Counted here are 200,000 to 250,000 clones, 85% to 90% occurring once; the ten biggest clones make up approximately 11%. This TCR came from a person between 18 and 59 years old who received the Ad26.COV2.S COVID-19 vaccine or a placebo. The sequenced sample was peripheral blood, obtained in a trial of Ad26.COV2.S vaccine versus placebo. The chain uses TRBV5-6 and TRBJ2-3, with 7 nucleotides matching TRBD2. CDR3 coding DNA: TGTGCCAGCAGCTTCTCGCGGGGGTATACGCAGTATTTT. It encodes CASSFSRGYTQYF. The full variable domain, its missing parts supplied by reference TRBV5-6 and TRBJ2-3, is DAGVTQSPTHLIKTRGQQVTLRCSPKSGHDTVSWYQQALGQGPQFIFQYYEEEERQRGNFPDRFSGHQFPNYSSELNVNALLLGDSALYLCASSFSRGYTQYFGPGTRLTVL.